The 32 T cell receptor beta chains below come from one sample, sequenced in a study of blood T cell repertoires in COVID-19 (dated by TCRdb to 2020 to 2022). Libraries were made using the immunoSEQ multiplex PCR assay. TCRdb carries this immuneACCESS record with in-frame sequences only. Its versions omit some clonotypes, under half of them owing to an unresolved V gene in the studies checked, with the rest unexplained. This sample comprises a few hundred thousand clones, around 87% of them detected only once. The ten top clones hold about 2.1% of the sample. The sample was peripheral blood. These receptor sequences come from a woman aged 60-75 years with COVID-19, enrolled during active disease.

DNA of the CDR3: TGTGCCAGCAGTTTTGCCCGGGAGGAGACCCAGTACTTC. Translated: CASSFAREETQYF. This rearrangement joins TRBV12-3 or TRBV12-4 to TRBJ2-5; maybe TRBD2 (6 bases). This CDR3 spans 13 amino acids. The V end was cut by 3 bases, the J end by 5 bases, with 10 bases between.

The chain is built from TRBV10-3 and TRBJ1-1; D gene uncertain. The germline V gene has CDR1 ENHRY and CDR2 SYGVKD. V lost 0 bases, J lost 5 bases, and 7 bases lay in between. This CDR3 has 13 amino acids. The CDR3 here is CAISESLKTEAFF. In DNA form, the CDR3 reads TGTGCCATCAGTGAGTCTTTAAAAACTGAAGCTTTCTTT.

This chain connects TRBV6-5 to TRBJ1-1; no clear D. Germline loops: CDR1 MNHEY, CDR2 SVGAGI. The CDR3 is 14 amino acids. The V and J ends lost 6 bases and 6 bases respectively, with 17 bases between them. The CDR3 DNA is TGTGCCAGCAGCAAAAGGGAGACGGACCCTGAAGCTTTCTTT. Encoded protein: CASSKRETDPEAFF.

This clone has just one count. The CDR3 nucleotides read TGTGCCAGCAGCCTGGTCAGGGGAAATGAAAAACTGTTTTTT. As protein: CASSLVRGNEKLFF. The chain couples TRBV5-5 to TRBJ1-4; D may be TRBD1 (6 bases). The germline V gene has CDR1 SGHKS and CDR2 YYEKEE (reference sequence). CDR3 length: 14 amino acids. Trimming removed 4 bases from V and 5 bases from J, with 12 bases in between.

This chain links TRBV6-5 with TRBJ1-2; 9 nucleotides align to TRBD1. V lost 4 bases, J lost 2 bases, and 2 bases stayed unmatched. There are 14 residues in the CDR3. Per germline, CDR1 MNHEY and CDR2 SVGAGI. This CDR3 is CASSWTGANYGYTF. The CDR3 bases are TGTGCCAGCAGTTGGACAGGGGCCAACTATGGCTACACCTTC.

The chain has TRBV4-3 and TRBJ1-4, with 8 nucleotides matching TRBD1. V lost 5 bases, J lost 8 bases, and 7 bases stayed unmatched. CDR1 is LGHNA, CDR2 YSLEER, per germline. The CDR3 runs to 14 residues. CDR3 coding DNA: TGCGCCAGCAGCATACAGGGGGTAGGCGAAAAACTGTTTTTT. Translation gives CASSIQGVGEKLFF.

This chain connects TRBV30 to TRBJ1-2, with 7 positions matching TRBD1. Germline assignment: CDR1 GTSNPN and CDR2 SVGIG (reference sequence). CDR3 length: 15 residues. Losses at the gene ends were 0 bases for V and 3 bases for J; bases not matched to a gene: 7. The CDR3 DNA is TGTGCCTGGAGTGTACGTAAAGGGGGCTACTATGGCTACACCTTC. Residues: CAWSVRKGGYYGYTF.

The V call is TRBV7-2, the J call TRBJ2-1, with TRBD1 matching over 7 bases. V lost 5 bases to trimming and J lost 4 bases; unmatched junction nucleotides: 14. This CDR3 has 17 residues. Per germline, CDR1 SGHTA and CDR2 FQGNSA. The CDR3 loop reads CASSPPTGTEAYNEQFF. CDR3 coding DNA: TGTGCCAGCAGCCCACCGACCGGGACAGAAGCATACAATGAGCAGTTCTTC.

This chain connects TRBV4-2 to TRBJ1-1, with 8 bases lining up with TRBD1. V was pared by 4 bases and J by 6 bases, with 13 bases of the junction left unmatched. Germline V gene lookup returns CDR1 LGHNA and CDR2 YNFKEQ. This CDR3 has 16 residues. CDR3 nucleotides: TGTGCCAGCAGCCCCATCTCCCCGGACAGGGACCCTGAAGCTTTCTTT. It is translated as CASSPISPDRDPEAFF.

The V and J genes are TRBV20-1 and TRBJ1-2; weak D call: TRBD1 (6 bases). V lost 3 bases and J 6 bases, leaving 11 bases between the germline ends. Per germline, CDR1 DFQATT and CDR2 SNEGSKA (reference sequence). CDR3 size: 12 residues. Written as DNA, the CDR3 is TGCAGTGCTAGTACGAACAGGGATGGCTACACCTTC. This codes for CSASTNRDGYTF.

The chain couples TRBV7-2 to TRBJ2-3; 9 nucleotides match TRBD2. Germline V gene data show CDR1 as SGHTA and CDR2 as FQGNSA. Trimming cost V 6 bases and J 4 bases; bases outside gene matches: 11. The CDR3 extends over 16 amino acids. The CDR3 sequence: CASSRQTGLASDTQYF. The CDR3 DNA sequence: TGTGCCAGCAGTCGTCAGACGGGACTAGCTTCAGATACGCAGTATTTT.

This chain connects TRBV15 to TRBJ2-1, with 8 bases identical to TRBD2. The V gene end was trimmed by 0 bases and the J gene end by 3 bases; junction bases not matched to a gene: 4. The CDR3 length is 16 residues. Germline CDR1 LNHNV, CDR2 YYDKDF (reference sequence). The CDR3 DNA follows: TGTGCCACCAGCAGAGATCGGGGGGGCGACTACAATGAGCAGTTCTTC. Translated, it gives CATSRDRGGDYNEQFF. The complete variable domain, with remaining parts taken from reference TRBV15 and TRBJ2-1, reads DAMVIQNPRYQVTQFGKPVTLSCSQTLNHNVMYWYQQKSSQAPKLLFHYYDKDFNNEADTPDNFQSRRPNTSFCFLDIRSPGLGDTAMYLCATSRDRGGDYNEQFFGPGTRLTVL.

The gene calls are TRBV6-1 and TRBJ1-5; perhaps TRBD1 as D (5 bases). Deletions cut 1 base from V and 4 bases from J, with 8 bases between. This CDR3 is 14 amino acids long. The V gene's germline CDR1 is MNHNS and CDR2 SASEGT. This CDR3 reads CASSEVGGNQPQHF. The CDR3 DNA sequence: TGTGCCAGCAGTGAAGTGGGGGGGAATCAGCCCCAGCATTTT.

This chain links TRBV19 with TRBJ1-5; a possible D gene is TRBD1 (5 bases). CDR1 and CDR2 from the germline V gene are LNHDA and SQIVND (reference sequence). This CDR3 comprises 15 residues. V lost 10 bases to trimming and J lost 1 base, with 17 bases between them. In DNA form, the CDR3 reads TGTGCCACTCACCAGGGCCCCTGGAGCAATCAGCCCCAGCATTTT. As protein: CATHQGPWSNQPQHF.

V gene TRBV30 combines with J gene TRBJ1-2; the match to TRBD1 covers 7 bases. The CDR3 has 14 residues. From germline, CDR1 is GTSNPN and CDR2 SVGIG (reference sequence). V shed 3 bases and J 4 bases; nucleotides not matched to a gene: 8. The chain's CDR3 is CAWRVTGTVYGYTF. CDR3 bases: TGTGCCTGGAGGGTAACCGGGACAGTCTATGGCTACACCTTC.

This chain joins TRBV2 and TRBJ1-3; 8 bases agree with TRBD1. The CDR3 loop spans 14 amino acids. The germline V gene has CDR1 SNHLY and CDR2 FYNNEI. The junction had 5 bases not matched to a gene; V was cut back by 6 bases and J by 4 bases. Here the CDR3 DNA reads TGTGCCAGCAGCTCGGGACAGGACGGAAACACCATATATTTT. The encoded protein is CASSSGQDGNTIYF.

The chain links TRBV7-9 to TRBJ1-2; 7 bases are a match to TRBD1. This CDR3 is 14 amino acids long. Looked up from germline, CDR1 is SEHNR and CDR2 is FQNEAQ (reference sequence). V shed 3 bases, J shed 4 bases, and the junction held 5 bases outside the gene matches. The CDR3 reads CASSFQDRSYGYTF. CDR3 bases: TGTGCCAGCAGCTTTCAGGACAGGAGCTATGGCTACACCTTC.

The J gene is TRBJ1-3, the V gene TRBV7-2, with D possibly being TRBD1 (5 bases). The CDR3 has 15 residues. CDR1 is SGHTA and CDR2 is FQGNSA in the germline V gene. Trimming left V 3 bases short and J 4 bases short, with 13 bases between. CDR3 DNA: TGTGCCAGCAGCTTGGGGCCTGGTCGAGGAAACACCATATATTTT. Protein product: CASSLGPGRGNTIYF.

The chain has TRBV5-4 and TRBJ2-7, with 10 positions matching TRBD1. With V trimmed by 2 bases and J by 3 bases, 2 bases remained unmatched. Germline lookup yields CDR1 SGHNT and CDR2 YYREEE (reference sequence). The CDR3 is 14 amino acids. CDR3: CASSFGDRGYEQYF. CDR3 DNA sequence: TGTGCCAGCAGCTTTGGGGACAGGGGCTACGAGCAGTACTTC.

The chain couples TRBV19 to TRBJ1-5; TRBD1 matches at 8 bases. Germline V CDR1 and CDR2: LNHDA, SQIVND (reference sequence). There are 17 residues in the CDR3. V was clipped by 1 base and J by 0 bases; unmatched bases: 5. CDR3 DNA: TGTGCCAGTAGTATAGGGCAGGGGGCGAATAGCAATCAGCCCCAGCATTTT. It encodes CASSIGQGANSNQPQHF.

The CDR3 DNA sequence: TGTGCCAGCAGCAAACAGGGGACAGACTACGAGCAGTACTTC. It encodes CASSKQGTDYEQYF. The rearrangement links TRBV11-1 to TRBJ2-7, with 7 nucleotides matching TRBD1. Germline CDR1 is SGHAT and CDR2 is FQDESV (reference sequence). CDR3 length: 14 residues. V shed 5 bases, J shed 3 bases, and the junction held 7 bases outside the gene matches. The full variable domain, completed using reference TRBV11-1 and TRBJ2-7, is EAEVAQSPRYKITEKSQAVAFWCDPISGHATLYWYRQILGQGPELLVQFQDESVVDDSQLPKDRFSAERLKGVDSTLKIQPAELGDSAMYLCASSKQGTDYEQYFGPGTRLTVT.

V and J are TRBV15 and TRBJ2-7, with D uncertain. CDR1 and CDR2 (germline): LNHNV, YYDKDF (reference sequence). V was pared by 1 base and J by 3 bases, with 10 bases between. CDR3 length equals 14 residues. CDR3 nucleotide sequence: TGTGCCACCAGCAGAGGAGGCGGCGGCTACGAGCAGTACTTC. It encodes CATSRGGGGYEQYF.

This rearrangement joins TRBV7-2 to TRBJ1-6; TRBD1 matches at 7 bases. CDR3 size: 15 residues. The germline gives CDR1 SGHTA, CDR2 FQGNSA. Unmatched junction bases numbered 5, after V lost 1 base and J lost 8 bases. The CDR3 DNA follows: TGTGCCAGCAGCTTAGTGGAGGGGGCTCATTCACCCCTCCACTTT. Translated, it gives CASSLVEGAHSPLHF. Full variable domain (rest looked up from reference TRBV7-2 and TRBJ1-6): GAGVSQSPSNKVTEKGKDVELRCDPISGHTALYWYRQSLGQGLEFLIYFQGNSAPDKSGLPSDRFSAERTGGSVSTLTIQRTQQEDSAVYLCASSLVEGAHSPLHFGNGTRLTVT.

The chain carries TRBV7-9 and TRBJ1-2; D remains ambiguous. V was cut by 2 bases and J by 5 bases, with 15 bases left in between. Germline loops: CDR1 SEHNR, CDR2 FQNEAQ (reference sequence). The CDR3 runs 15 residues. CDR3 in DNA: TGTGCCAGCAGCTTAATAAATATGGGCCTTTATGGCTACACCTTC. It encodes CASSLINMGLYGYTF.

This chain uses TRBV5-4 with TRBJ2-6; 9 nucleotides match TRBD1. The CDR3 length is 16 residues. V gave up 4 bases and J gave up 1 base; unmatched junction bases: 3. The V gene's germline CDR1 is SGHNT and CDR2 YYREEE (reference sequence). CDR3 coding DNA: TGTGCCAGCAGCATGACAGGGGGTTCTGGGGCCAACGTCCTGACTTTC. Protein product: CASSMTGGSGANVLTF.

This clone was counted between two and nine times. The chain links TRBV10-3 to TRBJ2-3; 7 bases fit TRBD1. The J segment lost 5 bases and the V segment lost 5 bases, leaving 4 bases of the junction unmatched. The CDR3 runs 13 residues. The V gene's germline CDR1 is ENHRY and CDR2 SYGVKD. The CDR3 region is CAISPGQVDTQYF. CDR3 bases: TGTGCCATCAGTCCTGGACAGGTAGATACGCAGTATTTT.

The V and J genes are TRBV19 and TRBJ2-2; D is undetermined. Trimming took 1 base from V and 5 from J, leaving 8 bases between them. Germline V gene lookup returns CDR1 LNHDA and CDR2 SQIVND (reference sequence). The CDR3 covers 14 residues. The CDR3: CASSIGFLTGELFF. For the CDR3, the DNA is TGTGCCAGTAGTATAGGGTTTCTAACCGGGGAGCTGTTTTTT.

The chain employs TRBV19 and TRBJ2-7; D perhaps matches TRBD2 (5 bases). This CDR3 contains 13 residues. V was trimmed by 5 bases and J by 7 bases, leaving 15 bases between them. Germline-derived CDR1 and CDR2 are LNHDA and SQIVND (reference sequence). DNA for the CDR3: TGTGCCAGTAGTCTAGCTTCGAGAGAGGAGCAGTACTTC. Its protein is CASSLASREEQYF.

The chain links TRBV3-1 (or the pseudogene TRBV3-2) to TRBJ1-1, with D possibly matching TRBD1 (5 bases). Germline-derived CDR1 and CDR2 are LGHDT and YNNKEL (reference sequence). Trimming removed 3 bases from V and 10 bases from J, with 18 bases in between. The CDR3 sequence is 14 residues long. CDR3 in DNA: TGTGCCAGCAGCCATCAGGGTAGGTACGGCGGAGCTTTCTTT. Translation gives CASSHQGRYGGAFF.

The gene calls are TRBV28 and TRBJ2-2; TRBD1 aligns across 9 bases. The CDR3 consists of 14 residues. Germline V gene data show CDR1 as MDHEN and CDR2 as SYDVKM. V gave up 10 bases and J gave up 1 base; unmatched junction bases: 4. The CDR3, as DNA: TGTGCCACCGAGACAGGGGGGAACACCGGGGAGCTGTTTTTT. Protein sequence: CATETGGNTGELFF. Full variable domain (remainder filled in from reference TRBV28 and TRBJ2-2): DVKVTQSSRYLVKRTGEKVFLECVQDMDHENMFWYRQDPGLGLRLIYFSYDVKMKEKGDIPEGYSVSREKKERFSLILESASTNQTSMYLCATETGGNTGELFFGEGSRLTVL.

The chain has TRBV5-4 and TRBJ2-1; 13 nucleotides agree with TRBD2. Germline CDR1 reads SGHNT; CDR2 reads YYREEE (reference sequence). The CDR3 length is 14 residues. The V gene end was trimmed by 4 bases and the J gene end by 11 bases; junction bases not matched to a gene: 6. In nucleotides, the CDR3 is TGTGCCAGCAGCCTAACTAGCGGGGGGGCCAAGCAGTTCTTC. Its protein is CASSLTSGGAKQFF.

The CDR3 DNA is TGCAGTGCTAGTGGGACAGGGAGCTCCTATAATTCACCCCTCCACTTT. Its protein is CSASGTGSSYNSPLHF. The rearrangement joins TRBV20-1 to TRBJ1-6, with 9 positions matching TRBD1. Germline trimming cut 3 bases from V and 0 bases from J; bases unmatched to any gene: 3. Germline CDR1 is DFQATT and CDR2 is SNEGSKA (reference sequence). This CDR3 comprises 16 residues.